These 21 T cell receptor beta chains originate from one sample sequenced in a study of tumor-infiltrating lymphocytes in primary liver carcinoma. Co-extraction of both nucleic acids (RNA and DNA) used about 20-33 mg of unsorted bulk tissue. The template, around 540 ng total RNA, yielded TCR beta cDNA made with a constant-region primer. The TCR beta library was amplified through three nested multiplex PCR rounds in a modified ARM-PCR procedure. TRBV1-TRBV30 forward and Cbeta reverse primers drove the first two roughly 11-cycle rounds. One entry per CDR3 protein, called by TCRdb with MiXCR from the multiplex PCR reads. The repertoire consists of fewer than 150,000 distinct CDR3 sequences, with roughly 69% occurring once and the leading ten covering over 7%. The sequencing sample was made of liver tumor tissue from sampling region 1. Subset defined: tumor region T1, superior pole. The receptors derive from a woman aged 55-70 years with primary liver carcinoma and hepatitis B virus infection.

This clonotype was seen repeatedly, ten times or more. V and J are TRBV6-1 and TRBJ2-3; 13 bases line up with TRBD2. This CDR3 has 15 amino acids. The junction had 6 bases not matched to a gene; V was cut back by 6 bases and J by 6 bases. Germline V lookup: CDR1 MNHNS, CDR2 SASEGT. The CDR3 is CASSTLAGGPDTQYF. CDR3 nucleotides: TGTGCCAGCAGCACACTAGCGGGAGGGCCTGATACGCAGTATTTT.

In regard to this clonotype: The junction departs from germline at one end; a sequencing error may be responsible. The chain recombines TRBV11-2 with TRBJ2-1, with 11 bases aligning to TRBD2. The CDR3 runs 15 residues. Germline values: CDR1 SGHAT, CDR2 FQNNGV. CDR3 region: CASSLGLAVHNEHFF. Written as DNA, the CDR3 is TGCGCCAGCAGCCTGGGACTAGCGGTACACAATGAGCACTTCTTC. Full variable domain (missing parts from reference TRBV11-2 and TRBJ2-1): EAGVAQSPRYKIIEKRQSVAFWCNPISGHATLYWYQQILGQGPKLLIQFQNNGVVDDSQLPKDRFSAERLKGVDSTLKIQPAKLEDSAVYLCASSLGLAVHNEHFFGPGTRLTVL.

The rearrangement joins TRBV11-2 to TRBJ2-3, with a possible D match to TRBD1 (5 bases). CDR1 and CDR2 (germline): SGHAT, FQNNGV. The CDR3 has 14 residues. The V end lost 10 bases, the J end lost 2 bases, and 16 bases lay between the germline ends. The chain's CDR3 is CANGMGLSTDTQYF. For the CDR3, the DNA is TGTGCCAACGGCATGGGGCTTTCCACAGATACGCAGTATTTT.

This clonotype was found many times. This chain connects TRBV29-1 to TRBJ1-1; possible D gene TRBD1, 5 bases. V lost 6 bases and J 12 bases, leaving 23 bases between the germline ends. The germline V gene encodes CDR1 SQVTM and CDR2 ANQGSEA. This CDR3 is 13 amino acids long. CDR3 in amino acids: CSVPGRADSGTFF. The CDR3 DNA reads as TGCAGCGTCCCTGGCAGGGCCGACTCGGGGACTTTCTTT.

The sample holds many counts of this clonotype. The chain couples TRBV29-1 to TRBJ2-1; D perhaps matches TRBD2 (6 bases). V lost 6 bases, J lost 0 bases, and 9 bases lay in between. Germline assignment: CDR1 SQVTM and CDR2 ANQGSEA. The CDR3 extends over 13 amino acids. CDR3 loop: CSVQTSSYNEQFF. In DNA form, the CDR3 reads TGCAGCGTACAGACTAGCTCCTACAATGAGCAGTTCTTC.

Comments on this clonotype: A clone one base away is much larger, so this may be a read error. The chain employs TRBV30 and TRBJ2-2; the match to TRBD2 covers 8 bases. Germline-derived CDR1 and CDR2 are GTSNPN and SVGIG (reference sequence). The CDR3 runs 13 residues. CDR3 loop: CAWSVQGSGGLFF. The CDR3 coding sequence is TGTGCCTGGAGTGTACAGGGAAGCGGGGGGCTGTTTTTT.

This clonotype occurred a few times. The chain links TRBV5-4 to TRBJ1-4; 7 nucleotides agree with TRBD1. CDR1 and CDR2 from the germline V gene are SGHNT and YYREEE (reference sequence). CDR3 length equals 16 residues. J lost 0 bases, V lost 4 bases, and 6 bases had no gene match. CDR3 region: CASSRQGIATNEKLFF. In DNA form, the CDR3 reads TGTGCCAGCAGCAGACAGGGAATTGCAACTAATGAAAAACTGTTTTTT.

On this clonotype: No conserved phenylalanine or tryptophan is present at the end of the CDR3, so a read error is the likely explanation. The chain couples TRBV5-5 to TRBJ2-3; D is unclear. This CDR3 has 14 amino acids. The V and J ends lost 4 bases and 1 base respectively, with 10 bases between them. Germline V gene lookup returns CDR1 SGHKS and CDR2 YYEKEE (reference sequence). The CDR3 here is CASSRWTGTDTQYC. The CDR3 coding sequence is TGTGCCAGCAGCAGGTGGACCGGCACAGATACGCAGTATTGT.

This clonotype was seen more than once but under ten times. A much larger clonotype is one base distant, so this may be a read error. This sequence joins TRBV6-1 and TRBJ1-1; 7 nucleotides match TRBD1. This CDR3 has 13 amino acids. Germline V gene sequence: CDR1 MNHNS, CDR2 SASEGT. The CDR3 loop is CTSSLGGFTEAFF. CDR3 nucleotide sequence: TGTACCAGCAGCCTAGGGGGCTTCACTGAAGCTTTCTTT.

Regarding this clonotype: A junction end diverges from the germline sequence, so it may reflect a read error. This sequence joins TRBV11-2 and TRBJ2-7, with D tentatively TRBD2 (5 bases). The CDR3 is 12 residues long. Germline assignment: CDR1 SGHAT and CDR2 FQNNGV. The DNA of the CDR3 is TGTGCCAGCAGCTTTCACCACGGGGAGCAGTATTTC. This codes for CASSFHHGEQYF.

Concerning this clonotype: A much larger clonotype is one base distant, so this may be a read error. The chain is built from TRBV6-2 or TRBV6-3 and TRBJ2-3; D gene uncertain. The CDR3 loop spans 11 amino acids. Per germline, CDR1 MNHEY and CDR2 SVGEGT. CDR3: CASSWRDTHYF. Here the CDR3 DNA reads TGTGCCAGCAGTTGGAGAGATACGCATTATTTT.

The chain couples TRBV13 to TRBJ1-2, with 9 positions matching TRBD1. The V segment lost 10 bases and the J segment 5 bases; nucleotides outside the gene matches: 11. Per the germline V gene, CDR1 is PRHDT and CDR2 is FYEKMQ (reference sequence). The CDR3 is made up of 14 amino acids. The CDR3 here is CAISYDRGSYGYTF. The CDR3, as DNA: TGTGCCATTAGCTACGACAGGGGGAGTTATGGCTACACCTTC.

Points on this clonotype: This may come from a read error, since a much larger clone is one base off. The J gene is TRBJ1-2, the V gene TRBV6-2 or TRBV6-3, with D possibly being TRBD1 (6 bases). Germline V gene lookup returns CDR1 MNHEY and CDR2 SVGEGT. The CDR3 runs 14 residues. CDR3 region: CASSYGRGNYCYTF. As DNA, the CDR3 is TGTGCCAGCAGTTATGGCAGGGGTAACTATTGCTACACCTTC.

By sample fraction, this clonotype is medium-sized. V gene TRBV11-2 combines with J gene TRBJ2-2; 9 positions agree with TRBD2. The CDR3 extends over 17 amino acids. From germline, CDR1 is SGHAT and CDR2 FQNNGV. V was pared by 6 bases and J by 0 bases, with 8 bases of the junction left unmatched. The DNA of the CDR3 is TGTGCCAGCAGTACCCGGACTAGCGCCGCGAACACCGGGGAGCTGTTTTTT. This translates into CASSTRTSAANTGELFF.

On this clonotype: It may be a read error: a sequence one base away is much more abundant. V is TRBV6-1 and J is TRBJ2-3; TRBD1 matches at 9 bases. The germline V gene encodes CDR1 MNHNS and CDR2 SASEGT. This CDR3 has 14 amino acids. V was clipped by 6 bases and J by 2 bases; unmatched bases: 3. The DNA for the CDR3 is TGTGCCAGCAGCCGGGACAGGGCCACAGATACGCAGTATTTT. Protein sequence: CASSRDRATDTQYF.

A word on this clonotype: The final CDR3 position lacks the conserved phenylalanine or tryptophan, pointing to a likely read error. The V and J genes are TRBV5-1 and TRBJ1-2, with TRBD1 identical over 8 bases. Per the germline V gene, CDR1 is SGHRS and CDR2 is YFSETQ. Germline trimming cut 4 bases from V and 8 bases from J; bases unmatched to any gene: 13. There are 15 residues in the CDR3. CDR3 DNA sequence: TGCGCCAGCAGCCCGGAGAGAGGGGACAGGTGGGGCTACACCTCC. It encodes CASSPERGDRWGYTS.

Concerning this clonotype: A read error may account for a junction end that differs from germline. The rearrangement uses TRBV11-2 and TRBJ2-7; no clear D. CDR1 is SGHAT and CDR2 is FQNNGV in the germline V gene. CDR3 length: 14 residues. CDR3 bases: TGTGCCAGCAGCTTTCCTGATTCACCCTACGAGCAATACTTC. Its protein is CASSFPDSPYEQYF.

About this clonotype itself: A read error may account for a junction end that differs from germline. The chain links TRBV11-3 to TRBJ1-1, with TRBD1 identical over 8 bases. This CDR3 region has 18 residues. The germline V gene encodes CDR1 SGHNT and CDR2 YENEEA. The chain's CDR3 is CASSLRGLITETDTESFF. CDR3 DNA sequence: TGTGCCAGCAGCCTCAGGGGGCTCATAACGGAAACGGACACTGAATCTTTCTTT.

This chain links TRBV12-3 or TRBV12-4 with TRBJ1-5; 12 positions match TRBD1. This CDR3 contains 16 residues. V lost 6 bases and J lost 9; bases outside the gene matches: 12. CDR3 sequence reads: CASRPGTGGGAGPQHF. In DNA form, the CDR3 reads TGTGCCAGCAGACCCGGGACAGGGGGCGGAGCGGGGCCCCAGCATTTT.

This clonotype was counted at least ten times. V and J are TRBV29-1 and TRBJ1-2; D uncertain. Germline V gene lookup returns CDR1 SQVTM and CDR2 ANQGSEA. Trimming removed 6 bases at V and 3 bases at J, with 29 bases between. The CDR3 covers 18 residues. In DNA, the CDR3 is TGCAGCGTCGGAGGCCAGTTCCCGTCTGTTGATATGGACTATGGCTACACCTTC. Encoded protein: CSVGGQFPSVDMDYGYTF.

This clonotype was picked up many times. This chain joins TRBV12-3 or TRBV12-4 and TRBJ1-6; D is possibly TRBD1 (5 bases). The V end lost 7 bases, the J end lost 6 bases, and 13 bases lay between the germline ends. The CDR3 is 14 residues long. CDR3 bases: TGTGCCAGCACTCCCGGGGACCCTAATTCACCCCTCCACTTT. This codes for CASTPGDPNSPLHF.